This TCR beta chain was profiled in a study of cytomegalovirus exposure and HLA in healthy donors. General observations from the study: In vitro data verified a few CMV-associated chains as specific for CMV antigens. Highly shared variants forming one cluster were likely a sequencing artifact. A later analysis appeared to link common viral pathogens to several of the most significant clusters.

In the case of this clone: Antigen specificity is unknown.

The PCR employed 60 Vbeta primers together with 13 Jbeta primers. Authors' analysis steps: Counted up in a later analysis, unique TCR beta chains came to about 80 million, with about 10 million shared. The repertoire was sequenced with immunoSEQ multiplex PCR; TCRdb's copy has only in-frame clones and lacks some. V, J and clone size are taken as reported in that table, and D and trimming were inferred from the DNA itself. This sample carries under 250,000 clones, roughly 84% of them seen once, and the ten largest clones take about 1.7%. The receptor was derived from a man in his fifties or sixties in good health and CMV-seronegative. The specimen sequenced was PBMCs.

CDR3 residues: CASRAGGGNEQFF. The CDR3 DNA sequence: TGTGCCAGCAGAGCGGGAGGGGGCAATGAGCAGTTCTTC. The chain couples TRBV6-5 to TRBJ2-1; TRBD2 matches 10 bases. Per the germline V gene, CDR1 is MNHEY and CDR2 is SVGAGI. The CDR3 length is 13 residues. With V trimmed by 6 bases and J by 6 bases, 2 bases remained unmatched.